This section outlines one T cell receptor beta chain sequence together with its context. Its antigen is unknown. The record has no base qualities; no much larger clone is one base away. This record comes from a study of blood T cell repertoires in COVID-19 (TCRdb year 2020). Regarding the study in general: Samples from collaborators originated in the United States, Italy and Spain and spanned both the acute and convalescent phases of COVID-19. Where HLA class I and class II types were available, the types were taken from metadata supplied by the sample provider, not from assay-based typing. The sample metadata nearly always contained a de-identified subject ID, COVID-19 status, age in years and sex. Samples came from the ongoing ImmuneRACE study (first 160 participants) plus 1,254 subjects from 6 global collaborators. The repertoires were released in a freely available public database meant as a resource for research on the immune response to SARS-CoV-2. Deeply sampled blood TCRbeta repertoires from subjects exposed to, actively infected with, or recovered from COVID-19 were included in the dataset. The material from the prospective study consisted of cDNA or gDNA derived from T cells, B-cell-depleted T cells, or PBMCs. Overall results and qualifications from the work: Clinical and demographic metadata were provided uncurated, with the amount varying by source and participant.

The CDR3 goes from the cysteine to the phenylalanine over 13 residues. Kept here is only the CDR3 DNA, which spans 39 bases and is read in frame from base 1. Trimming costs V 3 bases and J 4 bases, and their ends lie 9 bases apart. The germline V gene (reference sequence) provides CDR1 WNHNN and CDR2 SYGVQD. At one collaborating source in Seattle, patients were enrolled during active infection and were followed longitudinally through the course of disease. Each collaborating institution followed its own protocols to collect whole blood in K2EDTA tubes. For TCRbeta analysis, collaborators shipped samples in one of three forms: frozen whole blood, isolated PBMCs, or DNA extracted from either of those sample types. TCRbeta CDR3 regions were amplified from genomic DNA by means of the immunoSEQ Assay, a bias-controlled multiplex PCR. The source study handled its data this way. Nucleated cell counts per sample were estimated from amplification of reference gene primers within the assay. To quantify the absolute abundance of each unique TCRbeta CDR3 rearrangement, sequence reads were collapsed and filtered. For each sample, productive Simpson clonality was calculated as the square root of Simpson's diversity index over productive rearrangements. TCRdb retrieved this table from immuneACCESS and kept in-frame rearrangements only. Not all clones are present; in checked studies, unresolved V genes account for under half, and no reason is known for the remainder. V, J and clone size derive from that table, while D and trimming were established from the DNA sequence. Across this sample there are 250,000 to 300,000 clones, with roughly 92% seen only once. Of the sample, around 2% falls within the top ten clones.

Sequencing was done on a sample of peripheral blood. The chain couples TRBV10-1 to TRBJ1-2, and possibly TRBD1, on 5 matching bases. This receptor was taken from a woman aged 25-40 years with COVID-19, enrolled during active disease. The CDR3 reads CASSESTGYGYTF. At the DNA level, the sequence is TGCGCCAGCAGTGAAAGTACAGGCTATGGCTACACCTTC.